The 8 T cell receptor beta chains given below trace back to one sample, sequenced in a study of regulatory T cells in long-lasting Graves disease (dated by TCRdb to the early 2020s). Library preparation used multiplex PCR. The sample was run on an Illumina HiSeq 4000. To build TCR beta libraries, CDR3 regions were amplified by Arm-PCR using iRepertoire HTBI primers. TCRdb reprocessing: public reads trimmed at Q25 with fastp, clones called with MiXCR, in-frame beta chains kept. Every distinct CDR3 protein forms one entry, paired with its most common genes and DNA. The sample table contains some 340,000 distinct CDR3 sequences; only one count was recorded for approximately 23% of them. Approximately 30% of the sample goes to the ten largest clones. What the time point label conveys for this sample: persistent/refractory GD, antithyroid drugs over 5 years with positive TRAb. For both TCR sequencing and RNA sequencing, RNA was extracted from PBMCs using TRIzol.

The source was peripheral blood mononuclear cells (PBMCs), collected when the disease was refractory, from a patient treated with antithyroid drugs. These receptors all come from a woman in her thirties or forties with Graves disease. Donor details come from another sample of the same person, matched by shared clones.

This clonotype was picked up many times. The chain carries TRBV28 and TRBJ1-6; no firm D call. V gave up 6 bases and J gave up 8 bases, with 14 bases separating them. Looked up from germline, CDR1 is MDHEN and CDR2 is SYDVKM. This CDR3 has 14 amino acids. CDR3 in amino acids: CASRAYGSDSPLHF. CDR3 coding DNA: TGTGCCAGCAGGGCGTACGGGTCGGATTCACCCCTCCACTTT. The variable domain in full, with the rest retrieved from reference TRBV28 and TRBJ1-6, is DVKVTQSSRYLVKRTGEKVFLECVQDMDHENMFWYRQDPGLGLRLIYFSYDVKMKEKGDIPEGYSVSREKKERFSLILESASTNQTSMYLCASRAYGSDSPLHFGNGTRLTVT.

This clonotype has a count of ten or more. The chain employs TRBV2 and TRBJ2-5; tentative D call: TRBD2 (5 bases). Germline loops: CDR1 SNHLY, CDR2 FYNNEI. This CDR3 region has 15 residues. V was pared by 6 bases and J by 1 base, with 15 bases between. Written as DNA, the CDR3 is TGTGCCAGCAGCCTCGGAGGCAGTACCCAAGAGACCCAGTACTTC. Encoded protein: CASSLGGSTQETQYF.

This clonotype was seen more than once but under ten times. The chain couples TRBV5-6 to TRBJ1-1; D remains ambiguous. The DNA matches TRBJ2-7 better at its end, which makes the J call doubtful. Germline values: CDR1 SGHDT, CDR2 YYEEEE. CDR3 length: 14 amino acids. The CDR3 is CASSSGVSSYEQYF. The CDR3 bases are TGTGCCAGCAGCTCCGGTGTATCCTCCTACGAGCAGTACTTC.

This clonotype was recorded a few times. The chain recombines TRBV28 with TRBJ2-1; D is undetermined. Germline V gives CDR1 MDHEN, CDR2 SYDVKM. The CDR3 is 13 amino acids. Trimming removed 7 bases at V and 4 bases at J, with 11 bases between. The CDR3 here is CASNANNYNEQFF. Written as DNA, the CDR3 is TGTGCCAGCAACGCGAATAATTACAATGAGCAGTTCTTC.

This clonotype was seen ten or more times. The genes are TRBV12-3 or TRBV12-4 and TRBJ1-1; D not certain. The CDR3 runs to 13 residues. The ends were cut back, 3 bases at V and 2 bases at J, with 7 bases in the middle. CDR3 protein: CASSFGGNTEAFF. The CDR3 nucleotides are TGTGCCAGCAGTTTCGGAGGAAACACTGAAGCTTTCTTT.

The sample holds many counts of this clonotype. The V gene is TRBV6-1, the J gene TRBJ1-2, with unresolved D. The CDR3 runs to 14 residues. Germline CDR1 reads MNHNS; CDR2 reads SASEGT. Deletions cut 10 bases from V and 4 bases from J, with 19 bases between. In nucleotides, the CDR3 is TGTGCCAACTATCGGGGTAAACTTTGCTATGGCTACACCTTC. This translates into CANYRGKLCYGYTF.

The chain carries TRBV29-1 and TRBJ1-4; a weak D match, TRBD1 (6 bases). Trimming stripped 6 bases from V and 6 bases from J, with 11 bases between. The CDR3 is 12 amino acids. Looked up from germline, CDR1 is SQVTM and CDR2 is ANQGSEA. The CDR3 region has the DNA TGCAGCGTGGGGGGGCCGGATGAAAAACTGTTTTTT. This codes for CSVGGPDEKLFF.

The rearrangement links TRBV12-3 or TRBV12-4 to TRBJ2-3, with D unclear. The ends were cut back, 6 bases at V and 7 bases at J, with 8 bases in the middle. The CDR3 spans 11 residues. The CDR3 here is CASSRSNTQYF. CDR3 nucleotide sequence: TGTGCCAGCAGCCGGTCGAATACGCAGTATTTT.